The 2 T cell receptor beta chains below all came from one sample that was sequenced in a study of blood T cell repertoires in COVID-19. The method was immunoSEQ multiplex PCR; TCRdb's version includes in-frame clones alone and lacks a portion of them. The sample lists 40,000 to 45,000 clones, 90% to 95% seen once, with 0.37% in the top ten. Material for sequencing was peripheral blood. The origin of the receptors is a man in his forties or fifties with COVID-19, enrolled during active disease.

The J gene is TRBJ2-5, the V gene TRBV2; D is uncertain. Germline loops: CDR1 SNHLY, CDR2 FYNNEI. This CDR3 comprises 12 residues. With 7 bases removed from V and 4 bases from J, the gap between germline ends came to 10 bases. CDR3 sequence reads: CASTPVRETQYF. The DNA of the CDR3 is TGTGCCAGCACCCCCGTGAGAGAGACCCAGTACTTC.

CDR3 sequence reads: CASSYSGEETQYF. CDR3 bases: TGTGCCAGCAGCTACTCGGGGGAAGAGACCCAGTACTTC. The chain joins TRBV7-2 to TRBJ2-5, with D possibly TRBD2 on 6 matching bases. The ends were cut back, 4 bases at V and 3 bases at J, with 9 bases in the middle. The length of the CDR3 is 13 residues. In germline, CDR1 is SGHTA, CDR2 FQGNSA. Using reference TRBV7-2 and TRBJ2-5 for the parts outside the CDR3, the full variable domain is GAGVSQSPSNKVTEKGKDVELRCDPISGHTALYWYRQSLGQGLEFLIYFQGNSAPDKSGLPSDRFSAERTGGSVSTLTIQRTQQEDSAVYLCASSYSGEETQYFGPGTRLLVL.